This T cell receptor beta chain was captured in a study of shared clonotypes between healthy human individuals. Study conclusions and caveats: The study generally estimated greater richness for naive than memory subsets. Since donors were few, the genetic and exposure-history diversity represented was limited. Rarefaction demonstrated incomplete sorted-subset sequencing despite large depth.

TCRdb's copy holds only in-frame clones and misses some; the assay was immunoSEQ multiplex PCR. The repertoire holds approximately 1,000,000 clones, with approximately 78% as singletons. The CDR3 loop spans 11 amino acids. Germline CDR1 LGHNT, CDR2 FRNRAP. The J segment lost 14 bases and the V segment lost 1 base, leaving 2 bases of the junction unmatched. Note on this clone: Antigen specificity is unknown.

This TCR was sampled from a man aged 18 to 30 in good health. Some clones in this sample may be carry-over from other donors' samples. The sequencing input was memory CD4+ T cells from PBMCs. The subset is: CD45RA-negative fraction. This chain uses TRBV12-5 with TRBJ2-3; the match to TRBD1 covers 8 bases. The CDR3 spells CASGLGQGMYF. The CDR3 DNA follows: TGTGCTAGTGGTTTGGGACAGGGGATGTATTTT.